This T cell receptor beta chain is from a study of graft-versus-host responses after intestinal transplantation. The data were produced by immunoSEQ multiplex PCR, yet TCRdb's version contains in-frame clones alone and is incomplete. The sample lists about 31,000 clones, about four fifths occurring once. Per germline, CDR1 SSHAT and CDR2 FNYEAQ (reference sequence). CDR3 size: 15 residues. As to this clone: The antigen remains undetermined. An end of the junction does not agree with germline; a read error may underlie this.

J is TRBJ2-5 and V is TRBV7-7; D perhaps matches TRBD1 (6 bases). The specimen was unstimulated CD8+ T cells sorted from spleen or lymph node cells, collected before intestinal transplant. The receptor comes from a human donor who received an intestinal transplant. CDR3 sequence reads: CASSPGDRIMETQYF. CDR3 coding DNA: TGTGCTAGCAGCCCCGGTGACAGGATTATGGAGACCCAGTACTTC.